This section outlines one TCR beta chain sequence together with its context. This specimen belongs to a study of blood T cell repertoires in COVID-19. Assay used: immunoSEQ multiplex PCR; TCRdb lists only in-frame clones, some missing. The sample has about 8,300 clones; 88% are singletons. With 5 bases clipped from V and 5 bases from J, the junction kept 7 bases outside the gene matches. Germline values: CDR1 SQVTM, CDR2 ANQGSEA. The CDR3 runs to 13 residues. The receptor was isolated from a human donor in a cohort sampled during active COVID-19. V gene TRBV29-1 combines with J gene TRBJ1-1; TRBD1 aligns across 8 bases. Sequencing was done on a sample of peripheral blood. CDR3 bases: TGCAGCGTTACCCGACAGGGGAAGACTGAAGCTTTCTTT. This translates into CSVTRQGKTEAFF.